These T cell receptor beta chains were read from a single sample in a study of blood T cells in healthy people across ages. MiXCR was run by TCRdb on the 5' RACE reads, yielding one entry per CDR3 protein. This sample has around 1,500,000 distinct CDR3 sequences, with under 30% found just once. The specimen sequenced was blood. The receptor set was obtained from a woman in her thirties in good health. The CDR3 runs from the conserved cysteine through the conserved F or W. D genes are given only for firm matches. Only some rows state a clone size, as once, few, many or a class for expanded clones.

CDR3 protein	CDR3 DNA	J gene	clone size	D gene	V gene
CASSLWIAGGPELNIQYF	TGTGCCAGCAGTTTATGGATAGCGGGAGGGCCGGAATTAAACATTCAGTACTTC	TRBJ2-4	-	TRBD2	TRBV28
CASSGEGQGAYEQYF	TGTGCCAGTAGTGGTGAGGGACAGGGGGCCTACGAGCAGTACTTC	TRBJ2-7	-	TRBD1	TRBV19
CASSYRGREQFF	TGTGCCAGCAGCTACAGGGGGCGTGAGCAGTTCTTC	TRBJ2-1	-	TRBD1	TRBV7-2
CSGQAAGNTIYF	TGCAGCGGGCAAGCGGCGGGAAACACCATATATTTT	TRBJ1-3	-	-	TRBV29-1
CASSLLVGERETQYF	TGTGCCAGCAGTTTACTCGTCGGAGAACGAGAGACCCAGTACTTC	TRBJ2-5	-	-	TRBV6-6
CASSFQGSTYNEQFF	TGTGCCAGCAGCTTTCAGGGGAGCACCTACAATGAGCAGTTCTTC	TRBJ2-1	many	-	TRBV5-5
CAISYSGRAGDEQFF	TGTGCCATCAGCTATAGCGGGAGGGCCGGGGATGAGCAGTTCTTC	TRBJ2-1	few	TRBD2	TRBV10-3
CASSEVAWDEQYF	TGTGCCAGCAGTGAAGTGGCTTGGGACGAGCAGTACTTC	TRBJ2-7	-	-	TRBV6-1
CASSLSVTGGGQPQHF	TGCGCCAGCAGCTTGAGCGTGACAGGAGGAGGTCAGCCCCAGCATTTT	TRBJ1-5	-	-	TRBV5-1
CASSPDRGAQPQHF	TGTGCCAGCAGCCCCGACAGGGGGGCCCAGCCCCAGCATTTT	TRBJ1-5	few	TRBD1	TRBV27
CASNPKGGGMGNEQFF	TGTGCCAGCAATCCCAAAGGCGGGGGAATGGGGAATGAGCAGTTCTTC	TRBJ2-1	-	TRBD2	TRBV6-6
CAISESPGQGANEQFF	TGTGCCATCAGTGAGTCGCCGGGACAGGGGGCGAATGAGCAGTTCTTC	TRBJ2-1	-	TRBD1	TRBV10-3
CASSPYGDADTQYF	TGTGCCAGCAGTCCATACGGGGACGCAGATACGCAGTATTTT	TRBJ2-3	-	-	TRBV28
CASSLLAGDLDTQYF	TGTGCCAGCAGCCTACTAGCGGGGGACCTCGATACGCAGTATTTT	TRBJ2-3	-	TRBD2	TRBV7-3
CASSLGGRDTDTQYF	TGTGCCAGCAGCTTAGGGGGACGGGACACAGATACGCAGTATTTT	TRBJ2-3	few	-	TRBV7-3
CASSLQGVSYGYTF	TGTGCCAGCAGTCTACAGGGAGTGAGCTATGGCTACACCTTC	TRBJ1-2	-	-	TRBV12-3/TRBV12-4
CASRGTSGNLETQYF	TGTGCCAGCAGGGGGACTAGCGGGAATTTAGAGACCCAGTACTTC	TRBJ2-5	few	TRBD2	TRBV6-1
CASSPQVGHNEQFF	TGTGCCAGCTCACCCCAGGTCGGGCACAATGAGCAGTTCTTC	TRBJ2-1	-	-	TRBV18
CATSRGTSGSPSSYNEQFF	TGTGCCACCAGCAGAGGGACTAGCGGGAGCCCCAGCTCCTACAATGAGCAGTTCTTC	TRBJ2-1	-	TRBD2	TRBV15
CASSKQGFYEQYF	TGTGCCAGCTCGAAACAGGGTTTCTACGAGCAGTACTTC	TRBJ2-7	-	-	TRBV6-2/TRBV6-3
CASSREEGSDTQYF	TGTGCCAGCTCACGAGAGGAAGGGTCAGATACGCAGTATTTT	TRBJ2-3	few	-	TRBV18
CSARDTSGQEAQYF	TGCAGTGCTAGAGATACTAGCGGTCAAGAGGCCCAGTACTTC	TRBJ2-5	-	TRBD2	TRBV20-1
CASSFVQGAGANVLTF	TGTGCCAGCAGCTTCGTACAGGGGGCTGGGGCCAACGTCCTGACTTTC	TRBJ2-6	-	TRBD1	TRBV5-5
CASSEKGYSNQPQHF	TGTGCCAGCAGTGAAAAGGGGTATAGCAATCAGCCCCAGCATTTT	TRBJ1-5	few	-	TRBV2
CASRTESNYGYTF	TGTGCCAGCAGGACAGAGTCTAACTATGGCTACACCTTC	TRBJ1-2	-	-	TRBV6-5
CAGSPAGQAGRGREKLFF	TGTGCCGGCAGTCCCGCGGGACAGGCAGGTAGGGGTCGAGAAAAACTGTTTTTT	TRBJ1-4	-	TRBD1	TRBV28
CASSPAGAANYGYTF	TGTGCCAGCAGTCCGGCGGGCGCAGCTAACTATGGCTACACCTTC	TRBJ1-2	-	-	TRBV12-3/TRBV12-4
CSARVRPGQERGGYTF	TGCAGTGCTAGAGTCCGACCGGGACAGGAACGGGGTGGCTACACCTTC	TRBJ1-2	-	TRBD1	TRBV20-1
CASSPEDSHRGYTF	TGTGCCAGCTCACCAGAGGACAGCCACCGTGGCTACACCTTC	TRBJ1-2	few	-	TRBV18
CASRMTATYEQYF	TGTGCCAGCAGGATGACTGCGACCTACGAGCAGTACTTC	TRBJ2-7	-	-	TRBV2
CAMRAATMNTEAFF	TGTGCTATGCGGGCAGCTACCATGAACACTGAAGCTTTCTTT	TRBJ1-1	-	-	TRBV12-3/TRBV12-4
CASSPAWTVGETQYF	TGCGCCAGCAGCCCAGCATGGACCGTAGGAGAGACCCAGTACTTC	TRBJ2-5	few	-	TRBV4-1
CASSGSRFPRGTQYF	TGTGCCAGCAGTGGTTCCCGGTTCCCCCGGGGGACGCAGTATTTT	TRBJ2-3	-	-	TRBV6-1
CASSALAGGSETQYF	TGTGCCAGCAGCGCACTAGCGGGGGGGAGTGAGACCCAGTACTTC	TRBJ2-5	few	TRBD2	TRBV11-2
CASGRGLAPNEQFF	TGCGCCAGCGGCCGGGGACTAGCGCCGAATGAGCAGTTCTTC	TRBJ2-1	many	TRBD2	TRBV5-1
CASSLAPPQETQYF	TGTGCCAGCAGCTTAGCACCGCCACAAGAGACCCAGTACTTC	TRBJ2-5	many	-	TRBV5-1
CASSWDREGNEKLFF	TGTGCCAGCAGCTGGGACAGGGAGGGTAACGAAAAACTGTTTTTT	TRBJ1-4	-	TRBD1	TRBV11-2
CASSPSDRGQFF	TGTGCCAGCAGCCCCTCTGACAGGGGGCAGTTCTTC	TRBJ2-1	-	TRBD1	TRBV6-2/TRBV6-3
CASSNLASYEQYF	TGTGCCAGCAGTAACCTAGCCTCCTACGAGCAGTACTTC	TRBJ2-7	-	-	TRBV6-6
CASRVAGGPTGELFF	TGTGCCAGCAGAGTAGCGGGGGGGCCCACCGGGGAGCTGTTTTTT	TRBJ2-2	few	TRBD2	TRBV28
CASSLVSLAGGEQDF	TGTGCCAGCAGCTTAGTGTCCCTAGCGGGAGGCGAGCAGGACTTC	TRBJ2-1	-	TRBD2	TRBV7-9
CASSLGLAPGTDTQYF	TGCGCCAGCAGCCTTGGACTAGCCCCTGGCACAGATACGCAGTATTTT	TRBJ2-3	-	TRBD2	TRBV5-1
CASGCTQYF	TGTGCTAGTGGATGTACCCAGTACTTC	TRBJ2-5	many	-	TRBV12-5
CATSPGRGLGDAQYF	TGTGCCACCAGCCCAGGCAGGGGGCTTGGAGATGCGCAGTATTTT	TRBJ2-3	few	TRBD1	TRBV24-1
CASSFRVERGTYNEQFF	TGTGCCAGCAGCTTCCGGGTCGAGCGGGGTACCTACAATGAGCAGTTCTTC	TRBJ2-1	-	TRBD2	TRBV5-5
CASKLLRDEQETQYF	TGTGCCAGCAAACTCCTCCGGGACGAGCAAGAGACCCAGTACTTC	TRBJ2-5	few	-	TRBV2
CASSQDLAIAGGRENEQFF	TGTGCCAGCAGCCAAGATTTGGCCATAGCGGGGGGCCGCGAAAATGAGCAGTTCTTC	TRBJ2-1	-	TRBD2	TRBV3-1
CSASAGREWQETQYF	TGCAGTGCTAGTGCCGGCAGGGAGTGGCAAGAGACCCAGTACTTC	TRBJ2-5	few	-	TRBV20-1
CASTDSLKGTEAFF	TGTGCCAGCACCGACAGTCTGAAGGGCACTGAAGCTTTCTTT	TRBJ1-1	few	-	TRBV6-6
CAIRVTGESETQYF	TGTGCCATCAGGGTGACAGGGGAATCAGAGACCCAGTACTTC	TRBJ2-5	few	TRBD1	TRBV10-3